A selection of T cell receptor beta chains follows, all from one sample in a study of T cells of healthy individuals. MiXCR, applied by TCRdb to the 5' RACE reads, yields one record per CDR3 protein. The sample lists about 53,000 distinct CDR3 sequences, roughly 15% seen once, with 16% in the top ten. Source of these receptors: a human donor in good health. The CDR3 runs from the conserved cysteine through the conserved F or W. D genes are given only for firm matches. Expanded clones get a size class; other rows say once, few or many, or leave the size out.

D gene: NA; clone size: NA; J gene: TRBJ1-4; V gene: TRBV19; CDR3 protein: CASSLAWRADEKLFF; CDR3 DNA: TGTGCCAGCAGCTTAGCTTGGAGGGCGGACGAAAAACTGTTTTTT
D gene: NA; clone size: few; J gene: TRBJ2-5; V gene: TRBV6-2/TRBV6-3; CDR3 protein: CASSPAQETQYF; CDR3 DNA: TGTGCCAGCAGTCCCGCTCAAGAGACCCAGTACTTC
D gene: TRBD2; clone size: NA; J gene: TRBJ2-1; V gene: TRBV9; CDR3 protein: CASSEFGEASGGNEQFF; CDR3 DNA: TGTGCCAGCAGCGAATTCGGGGAGGCTAGCGGGGGTAATGAGCAGTTCTTC
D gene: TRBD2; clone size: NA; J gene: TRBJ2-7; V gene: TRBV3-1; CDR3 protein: CASSAPRLAGTYEQYF; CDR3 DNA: TGTGCCAGCTCGGCCCCTAGACTAGCGGGAACCTACGAGCAGTACTTC
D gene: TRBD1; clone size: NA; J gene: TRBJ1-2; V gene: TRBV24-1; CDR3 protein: CATSDTDRGKHGYTF; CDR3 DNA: TGTGCCACCAGTGACACCGACAGGGGAAAGCATGGCTACACCTTC
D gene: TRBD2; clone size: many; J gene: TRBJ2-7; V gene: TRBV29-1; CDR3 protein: CSVESGAHYEQYF; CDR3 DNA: TGCAGCGTTGAAAGCGGGGCGCATTACGAGCAGTACTTC
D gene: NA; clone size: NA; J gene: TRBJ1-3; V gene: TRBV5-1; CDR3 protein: CASSFSADSGNTIYF; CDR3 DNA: TGCGCCAGCAGCTTTTCGGCGGATTCTGGAAACACCATATATTTT
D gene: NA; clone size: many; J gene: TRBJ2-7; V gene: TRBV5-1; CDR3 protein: CASSPQGEHHEQYF; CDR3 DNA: TGCGCCAGCAGCCCCCAGGGAGAGCACCACGAGCAGTACTTC
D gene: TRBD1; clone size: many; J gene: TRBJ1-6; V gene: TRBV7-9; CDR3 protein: CASSLTGGSSPLHF; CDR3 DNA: TGTGCCAGCAGCTTGACAGGGGGAAGCTCACCCCTCCACTTT
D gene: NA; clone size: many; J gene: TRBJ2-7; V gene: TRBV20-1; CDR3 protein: CSARETHYEQYF; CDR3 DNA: TGCAGTGCTAGAGAAACGCATTACGAGCAGTACTTC
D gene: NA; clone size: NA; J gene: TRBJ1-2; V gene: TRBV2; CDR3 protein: CASRRQAYGYTF; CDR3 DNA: TGTGCCAGCAGAAGACAGGCCTATGGCTACACCTTC
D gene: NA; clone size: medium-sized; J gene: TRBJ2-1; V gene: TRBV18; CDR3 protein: CASSPPTQSSYNEQFF; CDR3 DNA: TGTGCCAGCTCACCACCGACCCAAAGCTCCTACAATGAGCAGTTCTTC
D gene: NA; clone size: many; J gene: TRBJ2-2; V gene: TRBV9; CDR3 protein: CASSADSTGELFF; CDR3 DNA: TGTGCCAGCAGCGCTGACAGCACCGGGGAGCTGTTTTTT
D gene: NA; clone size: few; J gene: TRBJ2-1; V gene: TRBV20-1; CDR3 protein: CSAREDEQFF; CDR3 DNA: TGCAGTGCTAGAGAGGATGAGCAGTTCTTC
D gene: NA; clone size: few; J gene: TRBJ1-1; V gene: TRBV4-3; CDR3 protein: CASSQEAADNTEAFF; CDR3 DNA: TGCGCCAGCAGCCAAGAAGCGGCAGATAACACTGAAGCTTTCTTT
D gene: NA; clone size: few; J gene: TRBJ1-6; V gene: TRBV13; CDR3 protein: CASSGGTISPLHF; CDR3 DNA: TGTGCCAGCAGCGGGGGGACGATTTCACCCCTCCACTTT
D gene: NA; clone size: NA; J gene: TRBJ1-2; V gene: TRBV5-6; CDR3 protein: CASSLKRQYGYTF; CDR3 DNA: TGTGCCAGCAGCTTGAAAAGGCAGTATGGCTACACCTTC
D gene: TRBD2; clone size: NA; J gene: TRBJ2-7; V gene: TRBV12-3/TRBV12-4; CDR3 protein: CASSLQLAGRNEQYF; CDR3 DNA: TGTGCCAGCAGTTTGCAACTAGCGGGGAGGAACGAGCAGTACTTC
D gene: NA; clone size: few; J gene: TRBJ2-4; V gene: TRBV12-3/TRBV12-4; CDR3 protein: CASSFFREGDKKYF; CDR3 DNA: TGTGCCAGCAGTTTTTTTAGAGAGGGGGACAAGAAATACTTC
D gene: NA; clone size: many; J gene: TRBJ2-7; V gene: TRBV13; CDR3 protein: CASSEAGSHEQYF; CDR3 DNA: TGTGCCAGCAGCGAAGCAGGGTCCCACGAGCAGTACTTC
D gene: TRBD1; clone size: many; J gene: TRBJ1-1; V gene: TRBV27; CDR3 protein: CASRIDREGTEAFF; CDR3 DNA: TGTGCCAGCAGGATCGACAGGGAAGGGACTGAAGCTTTCTTT
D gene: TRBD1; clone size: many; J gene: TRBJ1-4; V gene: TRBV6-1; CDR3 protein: CASSEAQGVNEKLFF; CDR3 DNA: TGTGCCAGCAGTGAAGCGCAGGGGGTTAATGAAAAACTGTTTTTT
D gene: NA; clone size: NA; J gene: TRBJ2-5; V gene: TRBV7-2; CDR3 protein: CASSSLYQETQYF; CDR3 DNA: TGTGCCAGCAGCTCACTCTACCAAGAGACCCAGTACTTC
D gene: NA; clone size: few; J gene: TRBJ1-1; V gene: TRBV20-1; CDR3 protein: CSANKGGSTTEAFF; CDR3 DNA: TGCAGTGCGAACAAGGGGGGTTCGACGACTGAAGCTTTCTTT
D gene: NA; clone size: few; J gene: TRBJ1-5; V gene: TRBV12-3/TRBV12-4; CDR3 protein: CASMNRVSYSNQPQHF; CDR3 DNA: TGTGCCAGCATGAACAGGGTATCGTATAGCAATCAGCCCCAGCATTTT
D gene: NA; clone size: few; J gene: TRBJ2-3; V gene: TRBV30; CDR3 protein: CAWALGPPASDTQYF; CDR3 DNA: TGTGCCTGGGCCCTGGGGCCCCCGGCCTCTGATACGCAGTATTTT
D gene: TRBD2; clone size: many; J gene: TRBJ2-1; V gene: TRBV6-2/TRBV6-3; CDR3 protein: CASSYLSFRKSSGGRNEQFF; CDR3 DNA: TGTGCCAGCAGTTACCTGAGCTTCCGCAAATCTAGCGGGGGTCGCAATGAGCAGTTCTTC
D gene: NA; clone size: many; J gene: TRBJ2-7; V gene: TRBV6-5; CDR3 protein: CASSYAEGEQYF; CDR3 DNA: TGTGCCAGCAGTTACGCTGAGGGTGAGCAGTACTTC
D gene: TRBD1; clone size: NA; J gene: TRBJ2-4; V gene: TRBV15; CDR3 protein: CATSRGQGIRVKNIQYF; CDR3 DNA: TGTGCCACCAGCAGGGGACAGGGGATCAGGGTCAAAAACATTCAGTACTTC
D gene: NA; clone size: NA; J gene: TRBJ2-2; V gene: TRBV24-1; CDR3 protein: CATSGDVKVGELFF; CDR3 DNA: TGTGCCACCAGTGGGGACGTAAAGGTCGGGGAGCTGTTTTTT
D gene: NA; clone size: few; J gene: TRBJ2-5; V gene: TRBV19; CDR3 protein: CASSIAPGNQETQYF; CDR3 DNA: TGTGCCAGTAGTATAGCGCCAGGGAATCAAGAGACCCAGTACTTC
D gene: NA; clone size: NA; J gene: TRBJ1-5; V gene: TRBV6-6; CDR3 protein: CASSPPGLSNQPQHF; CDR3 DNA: TGTGCCAGCAGTCCCCCCGGACTTAGCAATCAGCCCCAGCATTTT
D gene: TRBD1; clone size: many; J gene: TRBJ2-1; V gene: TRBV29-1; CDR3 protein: CSGLDRGDNEQFF; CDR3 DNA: TGCAGCGGATTGGACAGGGGCGACAATGAGCAGTTCTTC
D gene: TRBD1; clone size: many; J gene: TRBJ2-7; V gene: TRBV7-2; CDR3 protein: CASSLQGAYEQYF; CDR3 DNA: TGTGCCAGCAGCTTACAGGGGGCCTACGAGCAGTACTTC
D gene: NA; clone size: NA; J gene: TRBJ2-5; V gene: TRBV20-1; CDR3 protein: CSASQGGETQYF; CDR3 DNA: TGCAGTGCTAGTCAAGGAGGGGAGACCCAGTACTTC
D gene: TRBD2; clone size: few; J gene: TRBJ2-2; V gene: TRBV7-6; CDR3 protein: CASSLVTPGLANTGELFF; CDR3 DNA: TGTGCCAGCAGCTTAGTGACCCCGGGACTAGCTAACACCGGGGAGCTGTTTTTT
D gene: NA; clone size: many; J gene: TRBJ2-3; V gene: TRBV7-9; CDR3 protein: CASSLLGVTDTQYF; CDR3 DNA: TGTGCCAGCAGCTTACTCGGAGTCACAGATACGCAGTATTTT
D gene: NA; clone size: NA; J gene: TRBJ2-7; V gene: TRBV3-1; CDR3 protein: CASSRSNSEGRPYF; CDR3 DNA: TGTGCCAGCAGCCGATCCAACTCGGAGGGACGGCCGTACTTC
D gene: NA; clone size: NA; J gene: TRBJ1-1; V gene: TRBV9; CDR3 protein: CASSVDPFGRNEAFF; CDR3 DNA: TGTGCCAGCAGCGTAGACCCCTTCGGACGGAATGAAGCTTTCTTT
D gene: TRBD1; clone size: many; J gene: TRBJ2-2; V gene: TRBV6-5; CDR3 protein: CASSRGPGGELFF; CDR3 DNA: TGTGCCAGCTCGAGGGGGCCTGGCGGGGAGCTGTTTTTT
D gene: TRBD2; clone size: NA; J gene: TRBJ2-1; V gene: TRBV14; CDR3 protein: CASSQDFSGGAENEQFF; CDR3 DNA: TGTGCCAGCAGCCAAGACTTCAGCGGGGGGGCCGAGAATGAGCAGTTCTTC